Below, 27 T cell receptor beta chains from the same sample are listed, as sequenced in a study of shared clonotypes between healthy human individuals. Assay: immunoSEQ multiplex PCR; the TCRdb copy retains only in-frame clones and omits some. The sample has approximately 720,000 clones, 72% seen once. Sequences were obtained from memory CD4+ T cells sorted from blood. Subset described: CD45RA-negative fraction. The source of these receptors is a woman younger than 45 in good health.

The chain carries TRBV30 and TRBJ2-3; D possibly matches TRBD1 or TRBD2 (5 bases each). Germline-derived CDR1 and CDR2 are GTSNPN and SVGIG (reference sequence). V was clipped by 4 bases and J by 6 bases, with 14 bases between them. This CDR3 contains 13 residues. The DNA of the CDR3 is TGTGCCTGGAACCGGGGCCAGGAGGATACGCAGTATTTT. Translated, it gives CAWNRGQEDTQYF.

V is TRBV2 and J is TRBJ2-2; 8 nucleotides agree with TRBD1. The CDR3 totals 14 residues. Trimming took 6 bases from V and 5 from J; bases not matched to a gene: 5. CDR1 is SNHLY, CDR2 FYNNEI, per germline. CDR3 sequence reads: CASSDRGETGELFF. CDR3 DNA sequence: TGTGCCAGCAGCGACAGGGGAGAGACCGGGGAGCTGTTTTTT.

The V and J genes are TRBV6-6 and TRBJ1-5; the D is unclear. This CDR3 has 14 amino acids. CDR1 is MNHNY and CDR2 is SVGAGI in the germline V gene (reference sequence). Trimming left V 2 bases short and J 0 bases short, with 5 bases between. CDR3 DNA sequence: TGTGCCAGCAGTTACCAATATAGCAATCAGCCCCAGCATTTT. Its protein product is CASSYQYSNQPQHF.

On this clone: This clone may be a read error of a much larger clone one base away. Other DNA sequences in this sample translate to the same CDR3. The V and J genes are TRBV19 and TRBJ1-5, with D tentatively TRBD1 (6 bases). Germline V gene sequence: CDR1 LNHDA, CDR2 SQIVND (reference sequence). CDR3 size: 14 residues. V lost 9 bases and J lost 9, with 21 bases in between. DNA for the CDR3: TGTGCCAGCAGTCCATACAGGGACGGGTCGCCCCAGCATTTT. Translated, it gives CASSPYRDGSPQHF.

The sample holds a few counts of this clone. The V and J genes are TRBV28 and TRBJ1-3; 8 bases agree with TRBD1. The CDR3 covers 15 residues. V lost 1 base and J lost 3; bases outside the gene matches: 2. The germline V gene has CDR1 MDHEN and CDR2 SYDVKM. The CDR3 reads CASSLSGGLGNTIYF. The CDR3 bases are TGTGCCAGCAGTTTATCAGGGGGCCTTGGAAACACCATATATTTT.

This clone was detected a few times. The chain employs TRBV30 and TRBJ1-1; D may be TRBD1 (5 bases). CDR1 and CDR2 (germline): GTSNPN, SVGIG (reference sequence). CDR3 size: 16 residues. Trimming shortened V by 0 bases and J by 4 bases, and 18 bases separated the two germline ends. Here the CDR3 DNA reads TGTGCCTGGAGTGTAGTATGGGGGGAGTTTCGCACTGAAGCTTTCTTT. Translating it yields CAWSVVWGEFRTEAFF.

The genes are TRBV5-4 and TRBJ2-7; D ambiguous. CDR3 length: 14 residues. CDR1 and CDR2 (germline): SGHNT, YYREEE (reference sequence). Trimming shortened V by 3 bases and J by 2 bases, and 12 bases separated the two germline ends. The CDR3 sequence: CASSSYDGTYEQYF. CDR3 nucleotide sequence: TGTGCCAGCAGCTCCTACGACGGAACCTACGAGCAGTACTTC.

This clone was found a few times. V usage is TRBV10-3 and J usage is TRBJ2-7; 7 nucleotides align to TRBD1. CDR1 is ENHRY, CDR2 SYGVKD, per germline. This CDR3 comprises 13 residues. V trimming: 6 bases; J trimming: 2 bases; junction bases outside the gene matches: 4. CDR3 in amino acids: CAISLDRPYEQYF. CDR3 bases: TGTGCCATCAGCTTGGACAGGCCCTACGAGCAGTACTTC.

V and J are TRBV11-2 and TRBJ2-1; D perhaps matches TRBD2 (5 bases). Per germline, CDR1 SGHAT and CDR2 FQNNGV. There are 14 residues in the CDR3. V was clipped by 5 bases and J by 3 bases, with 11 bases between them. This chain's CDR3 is CASSQRVIYNEQFF. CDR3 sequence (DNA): TGTGCCAGCAGCCAGAGGGTGATCTACAATGAGCAGTTCTTC. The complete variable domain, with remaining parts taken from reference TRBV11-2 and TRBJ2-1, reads EAGVAQSPRYKIIEKRQSVAFWCNPISGHATLYWYQQILGQGPKLLIQFQNNGVVDDSQLPKDRFSAERLKGVDSTLKIQPAKLEDSAVYLCASSQRVIYNEQFFGPGTRLTVL.

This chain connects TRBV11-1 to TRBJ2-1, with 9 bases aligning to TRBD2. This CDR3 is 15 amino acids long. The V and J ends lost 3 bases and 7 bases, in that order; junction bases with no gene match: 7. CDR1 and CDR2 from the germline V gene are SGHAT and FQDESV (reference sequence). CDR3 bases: TGTGCCAGCAGCTTCTCTGCGGGAGGGCCAAATGAGCAGTTCTTC. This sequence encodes CASSFSAGGPNEQFF.

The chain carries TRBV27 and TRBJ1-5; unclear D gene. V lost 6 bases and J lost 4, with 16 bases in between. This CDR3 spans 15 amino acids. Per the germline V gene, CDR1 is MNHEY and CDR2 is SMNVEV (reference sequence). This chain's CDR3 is CASSPDTLGNQPQHF. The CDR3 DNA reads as TGTGCCAGCAGCCCAGACACCTTAGGGAATCAGCCCCAGCATTTT.

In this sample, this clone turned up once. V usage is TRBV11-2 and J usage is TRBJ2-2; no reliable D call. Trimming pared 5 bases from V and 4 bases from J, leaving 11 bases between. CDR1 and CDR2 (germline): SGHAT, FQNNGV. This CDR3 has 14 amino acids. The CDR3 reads CASSPGSATGELFF. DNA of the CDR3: TGTGCCAGCAGCCCTGGGTCGGCCACCGGGGAGCTGTTTTTT.

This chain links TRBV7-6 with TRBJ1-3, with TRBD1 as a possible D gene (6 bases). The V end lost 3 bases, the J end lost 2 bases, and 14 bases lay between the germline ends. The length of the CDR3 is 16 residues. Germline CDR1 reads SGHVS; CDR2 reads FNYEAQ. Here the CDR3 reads CASSLNAQGTGNTIYF. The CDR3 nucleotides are TGTGCCAGCAGCTTGAACGCACAGGGTACTGGAAACACCATATATTTT.

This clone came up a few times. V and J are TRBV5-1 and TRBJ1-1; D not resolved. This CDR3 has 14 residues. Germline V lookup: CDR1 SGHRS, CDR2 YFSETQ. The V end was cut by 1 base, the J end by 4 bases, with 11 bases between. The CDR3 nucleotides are TGCGCCAGCAGCTTGTACCTTCGGGGCACTGAAGCTTTCTTT. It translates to CASSLYLRGTEAFF.

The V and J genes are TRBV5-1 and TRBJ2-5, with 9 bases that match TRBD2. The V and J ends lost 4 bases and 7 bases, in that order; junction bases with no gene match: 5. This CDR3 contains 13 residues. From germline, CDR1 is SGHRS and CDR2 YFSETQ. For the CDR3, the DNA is TGCGCCAGCAGCCCCCCGACTAGCGGGACCCAGTACTTC. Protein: CASSPPTSGTQYF. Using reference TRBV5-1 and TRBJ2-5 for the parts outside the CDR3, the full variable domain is KAGVTQTPRYLIKTRGQQVTLSCSPISGHRSVSWYQQTPGQGLQFLFEYFSETQRNKGNFPGRFSGRQFSNSRSEMNVSTLELGDSALYLCASSPPTSGTQYFGPGTRLLVL.

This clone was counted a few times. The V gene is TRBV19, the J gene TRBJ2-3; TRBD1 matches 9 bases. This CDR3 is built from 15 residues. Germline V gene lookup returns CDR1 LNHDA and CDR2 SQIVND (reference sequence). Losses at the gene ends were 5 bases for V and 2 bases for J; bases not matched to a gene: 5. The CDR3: CASSHRGLNTDTQYF. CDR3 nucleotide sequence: TGTGCCAGTAGTCACAGGGGGCTTAACACAGATACGCAGTATTTT.

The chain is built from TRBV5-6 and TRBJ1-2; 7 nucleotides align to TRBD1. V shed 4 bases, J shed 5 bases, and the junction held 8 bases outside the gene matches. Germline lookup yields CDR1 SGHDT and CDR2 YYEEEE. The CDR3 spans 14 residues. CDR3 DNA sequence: TGTGCCAGCAGCCGTTCGGAGGGGGCGTATGGCTACACCTTC. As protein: CASSRSEGAYGYTF.

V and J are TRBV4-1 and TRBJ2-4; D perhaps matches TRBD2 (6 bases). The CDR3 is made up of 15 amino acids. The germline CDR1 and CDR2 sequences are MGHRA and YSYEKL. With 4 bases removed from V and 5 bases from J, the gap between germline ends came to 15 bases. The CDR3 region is CASSPRLTSQNIQYF. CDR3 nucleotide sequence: TGCGCCAGCAGCCCCCGTCTGACTAGTCAAAACATTCAGTACTTC.

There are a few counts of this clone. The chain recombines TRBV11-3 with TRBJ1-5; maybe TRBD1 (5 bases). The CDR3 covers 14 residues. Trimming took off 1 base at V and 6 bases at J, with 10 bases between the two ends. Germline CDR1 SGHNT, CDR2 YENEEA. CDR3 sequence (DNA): TGTGCCAGCAGCTTAGTCAGAGGGACTCAGCCCCAGCATTTT. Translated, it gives CASSLVRGTQPQHF.

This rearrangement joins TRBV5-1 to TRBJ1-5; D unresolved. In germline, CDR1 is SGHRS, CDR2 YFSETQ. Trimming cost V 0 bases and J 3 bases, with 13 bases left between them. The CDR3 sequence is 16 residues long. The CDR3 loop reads CASSLGVSAPNQPQHF. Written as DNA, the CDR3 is TGCGCCAGCAGCTTGGGTGTGAGTGCCCCCAATCAGCCCCAGCATTTT.

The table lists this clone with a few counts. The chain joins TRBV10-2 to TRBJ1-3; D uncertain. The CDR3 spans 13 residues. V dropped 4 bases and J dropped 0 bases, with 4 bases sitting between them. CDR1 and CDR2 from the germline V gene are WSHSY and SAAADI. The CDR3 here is CASSASSGNTIYF. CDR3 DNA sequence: TGCGCCAGCAGTGCCAGCTCTGGAAACACCATATATTTT.

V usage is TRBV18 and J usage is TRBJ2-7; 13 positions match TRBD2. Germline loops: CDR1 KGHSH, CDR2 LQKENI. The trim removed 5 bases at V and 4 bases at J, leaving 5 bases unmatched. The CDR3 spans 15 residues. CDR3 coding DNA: TGTGCCAGCTCAGAACTAGCGGGAGGGCCTTACGAGCAGTACTTC. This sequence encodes CASSELAGGPYEQYF.

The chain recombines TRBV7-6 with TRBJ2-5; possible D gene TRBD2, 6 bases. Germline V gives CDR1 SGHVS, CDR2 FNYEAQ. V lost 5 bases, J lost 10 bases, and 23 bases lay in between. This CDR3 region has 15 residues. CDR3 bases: TGTGCCAGCAGCCCTACCACAGCGGGCCCTCGCAACCAGTACTTC. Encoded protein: CASSPTTAGPRNQYF.

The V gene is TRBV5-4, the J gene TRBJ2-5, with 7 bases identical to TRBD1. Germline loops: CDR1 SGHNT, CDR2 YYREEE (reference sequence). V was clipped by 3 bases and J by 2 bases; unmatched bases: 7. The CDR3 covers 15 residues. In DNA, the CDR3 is TGTGCCAGCAGCTACCCGGGACAGAGACAAGAGACCCAGTACTTC. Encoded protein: CASSYPGQRQETQYF.

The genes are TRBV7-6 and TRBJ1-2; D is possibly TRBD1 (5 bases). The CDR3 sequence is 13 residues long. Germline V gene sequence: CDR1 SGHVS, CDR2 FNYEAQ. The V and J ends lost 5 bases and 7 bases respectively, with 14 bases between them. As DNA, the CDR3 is TGTGCCAGCAGCCAACGGGGGAGGGGTGGCTACACCTTC. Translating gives CASSQRGRGGYTF.

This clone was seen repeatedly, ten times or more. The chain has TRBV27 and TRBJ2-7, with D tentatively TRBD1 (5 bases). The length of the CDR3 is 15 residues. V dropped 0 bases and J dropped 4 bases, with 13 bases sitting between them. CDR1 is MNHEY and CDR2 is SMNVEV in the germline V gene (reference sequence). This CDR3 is CASSLSRTLTYEQYF. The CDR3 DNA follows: TGTGCCAGCAGTTTATCTAGGACACTCACTTACGAGCAGTACTTC.

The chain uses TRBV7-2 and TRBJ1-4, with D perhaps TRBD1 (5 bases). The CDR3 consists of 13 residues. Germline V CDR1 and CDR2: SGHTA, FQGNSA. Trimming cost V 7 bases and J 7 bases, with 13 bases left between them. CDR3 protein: CASKAGRSEKLFF. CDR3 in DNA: TGTGCCAGCAAGGCGGGACGTAGTGAAAAACTGTTTTTT. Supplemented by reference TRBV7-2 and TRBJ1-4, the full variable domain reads GAGVSQSPSNKVTEKGKDVELRCDPISGHTALYWYRQSLGQGLEFLIYFQGNSAPDKSGLPSDRFSAERTGGSVSTLTIQRTQQEDSAVYLCASKAGRSEKLFFGSGTQLSVL.